This TCR beta chain emerged from a study of human T cells and chemical hapten exposure. TCRdb recomputed calls from the RACE reads with MiXCR, one row per CDR3 protein. The sample consists of some 180,000 distinct CDR3 sequences, 20% to 25% of them appearing once. Germline values: CDR1 SGHRS, CDR2 YFSETQ. The CDR3 contains 15 residues. Unmatched junction bases numbered 10, after V lost 7 bases and J lost 2 bases. The time point denotes: patch test 1, 2 weeks after DPC sensitization. Treatment defined: therapeutic diphenylcyclopropenone sensitization with weekly scalp DPC. In its sample, this clonotype was seen many times.

The genes are TRBV5-1 and TRBJ2-7, with 9 positions matching TRBD1. This clonotype was sampled from a woman in her 50s with alopecia areata. Some clones in this sample may be carry-over from other donors' samples. This material consisted of whole blood, taken in connection with sensitization to the hapten diphenylcyclopropenone (DPC). The CDR3 region has the DNA TGCGCCAGCTCCGTTAGGACAGGGGCGACCTACGAGCAGTACTTC. It is translated as CASSVRTGATYEQYF.